This note documents a single TCR beta chain sequence. This sample stems from a study of technical replicates of blood from a handful of donors. With V trimmed by 6 bases and J by 5 bases, 6 bases remained unmatched. Germline V gene data show CDR1 as SGHRS and CDR2 as YFSETQ. CDR3 size: 15 residues. Clones were read by immunoSEQ multiplex PCR, and TCRdb kept only the in-frame ones, dropping some. The sample holds 53,000 or so clones, 80% to 95% seen once. This receptor was taken from a human donor in good health. Some clones in this sample may be carry-over from other donors' samples. The V and J genes are TRBV5-1 and TRBJ2-2; 11 bases fit TRBD1. The sample comprised PBMCs. The CDR3 region is CASKGQGVGTGELFF. The CDR3 nucleotides read TGCGCCAGCAAGGGACAGGGGGTAGGAACCGGGGAGCTGTTTTTT.